This paragraph covers one TCR beta chain sequence. No cognate antigen has been identified for it. Nothing much larger sits one base from this clone, and base qualities are not available. Library construction relied on the immunoSEQ multiplex PCR assay. As stored in TCRdb, this immuneACCESS dataset retains in-frame rearrangements with V and J assigned. A fraction of the clones does not appear; measured against another copy, unresolved V genes explain less than half of the discrepancy, and the remainder lacks a known reason. Here the sample has around 44,000 clones; approximately 94% occur a single time. The ten largest account for around 8.1% of the sample. This record belongs to a study of T cell changes during pregnancy in multiple sclerosis (dated by TCRdb to between 2017 and 2020). Notes on the research overall: In women with multiple sclerosis, the researchers looked at how the T cell repertoire shifted as pregnancy progressed.

The junction shows trimming of 5 bases on V and 1 base on J, and the gene matches do not reach 9 bases of it. From a lookup of the germline V gene, CDR1 and CDR2 are SGHVS and FQNEAQ. Including the terminal cysteine and phenylalanine, the CDR3 comprises 17 residues. The kept DNA is CDR3 alone, 51 bases in frame from the first base. This chain is built from TRBV7-8 and TRBJ2-1, with 9 junctional bases fitting TRBD2. The receptor's source is a female donor with multiple sclerosis, enrolled in a pregnancy study. The sample consisted of CD8+ T cells from peripheral blood mononuclear cells, taken in the third trimester of pregnancy. The CDR3 reads as follows: CASSPQGGGGSYNEQFF. In nucleotide form, the sequence is TGTGCCAGCAGCCCCCAGGGCGGGGGGGGATCCTACAATGAGCAGTTCTTC.